Given below is one T cell receptor beta chain in context. This CDR3 comprises 14 residues. Trimming left V 11 bases short and J 0 bases short, with 16 bases between. Per sample, at least 6 micrograms of total RNA were extracted. The data belong to a study of blood T cells in healthy people across ages. With a J-beta primer mix and a sample-barcoded 5' primer, a second PCR ran about 7 to 12 cycles. The authors tagged each cDNA molecule using a template-switch adaptor with 12 random nucleotides. In TCRdb, the 5' RACE reads were re-called with MiXCR into one record per CDR3 protein. The data hold about 1 million distinct CDR3 sequences, with 20% to 25% observed a single time. This sample was also put to use in a study of T cells of mothers and their children.

This chain joins TRBV12-3 or TRBV12-4 and TRBJ1-1, with a tentative D call TRBD1 (6 bases). The specimen sequenced was blood. This TCR was sampled from a girl aged 2 to 9 in good health. The CDR3 DNA follows: TGTGCCTCACAGCGGGGGGCCCTGAACACTGAAGCTTTCTTT. Its translation is CASQRGALNTEAFF.